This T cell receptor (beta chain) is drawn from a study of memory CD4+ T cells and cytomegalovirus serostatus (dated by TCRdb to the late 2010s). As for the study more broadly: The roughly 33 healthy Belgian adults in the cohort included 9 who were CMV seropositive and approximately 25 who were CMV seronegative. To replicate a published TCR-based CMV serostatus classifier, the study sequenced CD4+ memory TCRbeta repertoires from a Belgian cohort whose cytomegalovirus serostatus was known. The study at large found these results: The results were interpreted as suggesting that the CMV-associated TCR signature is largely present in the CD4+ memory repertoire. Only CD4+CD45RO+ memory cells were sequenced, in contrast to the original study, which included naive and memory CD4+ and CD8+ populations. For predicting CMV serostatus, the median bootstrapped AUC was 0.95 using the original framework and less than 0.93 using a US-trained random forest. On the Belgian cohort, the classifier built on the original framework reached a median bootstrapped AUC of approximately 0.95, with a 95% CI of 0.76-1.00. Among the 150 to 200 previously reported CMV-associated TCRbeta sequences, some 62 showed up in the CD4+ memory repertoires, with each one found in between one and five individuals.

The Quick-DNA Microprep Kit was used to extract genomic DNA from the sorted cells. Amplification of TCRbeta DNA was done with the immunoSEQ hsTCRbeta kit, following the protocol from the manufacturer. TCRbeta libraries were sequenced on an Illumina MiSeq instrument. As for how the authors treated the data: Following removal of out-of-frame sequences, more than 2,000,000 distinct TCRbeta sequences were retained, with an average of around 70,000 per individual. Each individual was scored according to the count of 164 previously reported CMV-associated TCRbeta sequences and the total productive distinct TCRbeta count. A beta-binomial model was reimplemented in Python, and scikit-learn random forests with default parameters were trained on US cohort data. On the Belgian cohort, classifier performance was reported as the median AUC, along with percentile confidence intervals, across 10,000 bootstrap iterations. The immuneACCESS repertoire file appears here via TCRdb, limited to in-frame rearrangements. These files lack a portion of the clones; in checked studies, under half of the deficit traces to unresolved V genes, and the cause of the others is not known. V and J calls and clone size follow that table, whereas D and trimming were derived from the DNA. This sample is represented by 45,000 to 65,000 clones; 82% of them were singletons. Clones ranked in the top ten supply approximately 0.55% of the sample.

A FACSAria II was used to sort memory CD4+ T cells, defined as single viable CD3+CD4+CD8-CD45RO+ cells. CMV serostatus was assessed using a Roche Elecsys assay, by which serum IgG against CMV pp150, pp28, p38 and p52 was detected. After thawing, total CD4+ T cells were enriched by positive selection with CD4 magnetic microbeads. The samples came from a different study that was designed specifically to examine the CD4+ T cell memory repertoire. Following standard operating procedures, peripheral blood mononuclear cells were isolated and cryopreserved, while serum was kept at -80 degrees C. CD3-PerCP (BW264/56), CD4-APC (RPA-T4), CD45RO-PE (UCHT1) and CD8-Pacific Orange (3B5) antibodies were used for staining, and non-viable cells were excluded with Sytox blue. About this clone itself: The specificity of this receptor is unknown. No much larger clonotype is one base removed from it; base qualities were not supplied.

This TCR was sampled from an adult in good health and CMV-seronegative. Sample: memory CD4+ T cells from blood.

CDR3 loop: CASSKRGVMGRQGTF. The DNA is as follows: TGTGCCAGCAGCAAAAGAGGAGTCATGGGCCGGCAAGGCACCTTC. The V gene is TRBV21-1 and the J gene is TRBJ1-2. TRBV21-1 represents a pseudogene. From its cysteine to its phenylalanine, the CDR3 spans 15 amino acids. The entry retains the CDR3 DNA only, 45 bases that are in frame from base 1.